The clone carrying this T cell receptor (beta chain) was picked up a small number of times. The target antigen is unknown. The PCR made use of 60 Vbeta and 13 Jbeta primers. Libraries were prepared by immunoSEQ multiplex PCR; TCRdb keeps only in-frame clonotypes and omits some of them. The sample holds 120,000 or so clones, 75% to 85% seen once. The source of the sample is a study of cytomegalovirus exposure and HLA in healthy donors. Broader study findings: For TCR beta chains, V- and J-gene trimming was later linked to a missense DCLRE1C variant. Rarity marked most TCR sequences, yet some public TCRs occurred in many donors.

The CDR3 contains 14 residues. V lost 2 bases and J lost 5; bases outside the gene matches: 4. CDR1 is SGHRS, CDR2 YFSETQ, per germline. The J gene is TRBJ2-7, the V gene TRBV5-1, with TRBD2 matching over 10 bases. Sequencing was done on a sample of PBMCs. This TCR was sampled from a man aged 25-40 years in good health and CMV-seropositive. CDR3 region: CASSLERGGDEQYF. CDR3 DNA: TGCGCCAGCAGCTTAGAGCGGGGGGGCGACGAGCAGTACTTC.